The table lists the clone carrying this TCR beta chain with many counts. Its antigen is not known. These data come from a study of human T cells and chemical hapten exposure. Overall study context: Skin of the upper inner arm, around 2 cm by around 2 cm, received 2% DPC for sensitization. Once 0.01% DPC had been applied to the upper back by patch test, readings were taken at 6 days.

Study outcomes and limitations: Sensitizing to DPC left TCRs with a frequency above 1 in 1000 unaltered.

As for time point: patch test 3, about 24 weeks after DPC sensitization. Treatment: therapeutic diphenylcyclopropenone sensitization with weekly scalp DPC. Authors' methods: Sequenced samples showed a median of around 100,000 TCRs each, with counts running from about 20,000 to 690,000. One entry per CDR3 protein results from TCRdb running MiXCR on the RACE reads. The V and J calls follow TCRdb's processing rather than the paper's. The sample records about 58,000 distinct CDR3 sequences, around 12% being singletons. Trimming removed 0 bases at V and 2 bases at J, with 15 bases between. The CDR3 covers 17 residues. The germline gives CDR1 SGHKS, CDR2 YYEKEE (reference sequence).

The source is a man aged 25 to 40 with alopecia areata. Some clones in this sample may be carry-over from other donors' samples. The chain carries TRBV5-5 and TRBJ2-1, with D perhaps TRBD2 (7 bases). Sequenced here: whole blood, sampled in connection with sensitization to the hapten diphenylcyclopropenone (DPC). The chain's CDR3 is CASSLASRGGTYNEQFF. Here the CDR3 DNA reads TGTGCCAGCAGCTTGGCGTCGAGGGGGGGCACCTACAATGAGCAGTTCTTC.